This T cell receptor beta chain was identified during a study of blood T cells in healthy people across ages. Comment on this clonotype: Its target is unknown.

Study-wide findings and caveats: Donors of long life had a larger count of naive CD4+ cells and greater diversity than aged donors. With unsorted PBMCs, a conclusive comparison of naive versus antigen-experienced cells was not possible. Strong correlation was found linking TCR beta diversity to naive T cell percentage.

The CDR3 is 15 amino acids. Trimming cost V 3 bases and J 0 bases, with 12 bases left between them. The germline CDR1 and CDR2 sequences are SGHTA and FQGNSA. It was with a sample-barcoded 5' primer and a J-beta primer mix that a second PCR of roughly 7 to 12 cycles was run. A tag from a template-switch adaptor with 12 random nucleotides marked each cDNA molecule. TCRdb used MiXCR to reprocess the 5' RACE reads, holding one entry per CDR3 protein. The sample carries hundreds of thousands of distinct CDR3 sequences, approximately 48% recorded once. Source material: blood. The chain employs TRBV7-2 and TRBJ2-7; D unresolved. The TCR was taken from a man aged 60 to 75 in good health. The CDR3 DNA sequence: TGTGCCAGCAGCTTCGGTTCACCGGGCTCCTACGAGCAGTACTTC. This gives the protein CASSFGSPGSYEQYF. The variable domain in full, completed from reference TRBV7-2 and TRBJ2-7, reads GAGVSQSPSNKVTEKGKDVELRCDPISGHTALYWYRQSLGQGLEFLIYFQGNSAPDKSGLPSDRFSAERTGGSVSTLTIQRTQQEDSAVYLCASSFGSPGSYEQYFGPGTRLTVT.